The T cell receptor beta chain under discussion was sequenced for a study of blood T cell repertoires in COVID-19. The overall study: Nucleic acid was either cDNA or gDNA, and it came from T cells, B-cell-depleted T cells, or PBMCs.

Authors' analysis steps: From reference gene primer amplification, estimates of nucleated cell counts were derived. Assay used: immunoSEQ multiplex PCR; TCRdb lists only in-frame clones, some missing. The V and J calls and clone size were taken over from that table, and D and trimming were inferred from the DNA. This table has some 310,000 clones, 90% appearing once. This CDR3 is 14 amino acids long. Germline V CDR1 and CDR2: SGHRS, YFSETQ. Between the trimmed V and J ends, which lost 1 base and 0 bases, there was a span of 8 bases. Followed longitudinally, the Seattle patients had been enrolled during active infection.

The chain joins TRBV5-1 to TRBJ2-7, with D hard to call. This TCR came from a woman in her thirties or forties with COVID-19, enrolled during active disease. What was sequenced was peripheral blood. The CDR3 loop reads CASSLSGTSYEQYF. The CDR3 bases are TGCGCCAGCAGCTTGTCAGGCACCTCCTACGAGCAGTACTTC.